A single sample is the source of the 22 T cell receptor beta chains below, sequenced in a study of blood T cells in healthy people across ages. Then a second PCR, running roughly 7 to 11 cycles, was carried out with a sample-barcoded 5' primer and a J-beta primer mix. Using its own MiXCR run on the 5' RACE reads, TCRdb lists one record per CDR3 protein. Among hundreds of thousands of distinct CDR3 sequences listed, under 65% were seen once. The sequenced material came from blood. Every receptor here comes from an elderly woman in good health.

The V gene is TRBV5-1, the J gene TRBJ2-5; D ambiguous. The J call is uncertain, as TRBJ2-7 better fits the DNA end. Germline V gene sequence: CDR1 SGHRS, CDR2 YFSETQ. The CDR3 has 12 amino acids. CDR3 coding DNA: TGCGCCAGACTTGCACAGTTCCACGAGCAGTACTTC. Protein product: CARLAQFHEQYF.

The V call is TRBV14, the J call TRBJ2-5; TRBD2 is a possible D gene (5 bases). V lost 0 bases and J 5 bases, leaving 10 bases between the germline ends. This CDR3 is built from 14 residues. Germline lookup yields CDR1 SGHDN and CDR2 FVKESK. The CDR3 DNA sequence: TGTGCCAGCAGCCAAGATCCGCGGGTTGAGACCCAGTACTTC. Translation: CASSQDPRVETQYF.

The V gene is TRBV2, the J gene TRBJ2-3; no firm D call. V gave up 7 bases and J gave up 2 bases, with 10 bases separating them. This CDR3 has 13 residues. Germline V gene lookup returns CDR1 SNHLY and CDR2 FYNNEI. The CDR3 region is CASKAELTDTQYF. DNA of the CDR3: TGTGCCAGCAAGGCGGAACTCACAGATACGCAGTATTTT. The whole variable domain, remainder taken from reference TRBV2 and TRBJ2-3, is EPEVTQTPSHQVTQMGQEVILRCVPISNHLYFYWYRQILGQKVEFLVSFYNNEISEKSEIFDDQFSVERPDGSNFTLKIRSTKLEDSAMYFCASKAELTDTQYFGPGTRLTVL.

The chain uses TRBV6-5 and TRBJ2-7; no firm D call. The J call is in doubt because the DNA end fits TRBJ2-5 better. The CDR3 runs to 15 residues. Germline V gives CDR1 MNHEY, CDR2 SVGAGI. The CDR3 DNA sequence: TGTGCCAGCAGTTACCAGCGTTACAGACAAGAGACCCAGTACTTC. Its translation is CASSYQRYRQETQYF.

This clonotype was detected many times. The J gene is TRBJ2-1, the V gene TRBV20-1; 8 nucleotides line up with TRBD2. Germline assignment: CDR1 DFQATT and CDR2 SNEGSKA (reference sequence). The CDR3 loop spans 14 amino acids. V lost 2 bases to trimming and J lost 2 bases; unmatched junction nucleotides: 2. The CDR3 nucleotides read TGCAGTGCTAGACTAGCGGGCCCCTACAATGAGCAGTTCTTC. This gives the protein CSARLAGPYNEQFF.

The chain couples TRBV29-1 to TRBJ2-4, with 9 nucleotides matching TRBD1. The V gene's germline CDR1 is SQVTM and CDR2 ANQGSEA. The CDR3 covers 18 residues. Trimming cost V 6 bases and J 1 base; bases outside gene matches: 16. The CDR3, as DNA: TGCAGCGTGGAGACCGGGACAGGGAGTGCGAGGGCCAAAAACATTCAGTACTTC. Translated: CSVETGTGSARAKNIQYF.

This clonotype was picked up a small number of times. V gene TRBV2 combines with J gene TRBJ1-1; a possible D gene is TRBD1 (5 bases). This CDR3 has 13 residues. The germline CDR1 and CDR2 sequences are SNHLY and FYNNEI. Trimming took off 5 bases at V and 2 bases at J, with 9 bases between the two ends. CDR3 nucleotides: TGTGCCAGCAGTACGGGACCCAACACTGAAGCTTTCTTT. Encoded protein: CASSTGPNTEAFF.

In nucleotides, the CDR3 is TGCAGTGCTAGAAAAATGGGCTCATACTCCTACGAGCAGTACTTC. Translation: CSARKMGSYSYEQYF. The chain couples TRBV20-1 to TRBJ2-7, with D unclear. CDR3 length equals 15 residues. Germline lookup yields CDR1 DFQATT and CDR2 SNEGSKA (reference sequence). V shed 2 bases and J shed 0 bases, with 14 bases lying between them.

The chain combines TRBV28 with TRBJ2-4; a possible D gene is TRBD1 (5 bases). The CDR3 consists of 13 residues. CDR1 and CDR2 (germline): MDHEN, SYDVKM. Trimming pared 5 bases from V and 6 bases from J, leaving 11 bases between. The CDR3: CASSTQGRNIQYF. DNA for the CDR3: TGTGCCAGCAGTACCCAGGGTAGAAACATTCAGTACTTC. The complete variable domain, with remaining parts taken from reference TRBV28 and TRBJ2-4, reads DVKVTQSSRYLVKRTGEKVFLECVQDMDHENMFWYRQDPGLGLRLIYFSYDVKMKEKGDIPEGYSVSREKKERFSLILESASTNQTSMYLCASSTQGRNIQYFGAGTRLSVL.

This clonotype was observed a single time. The gene calls are TRBV7-9 and TRBJ2-2; no definite D call. V was cut by 6 bases and J by 0 bases, with 11 bases left in between. Germline CDR1 reads SEHNR; CDR2 reads FQNEAQ (reference sequence). CDR3 size: 15 residues. CDR3 nucleotides: TGTGCCAGCAGTCTGATAGAGGCGAACACCGGGGAGCTGTTTTTT. Translation: CASSLIEANTGELFF.

This sequence joins TRBV6-1 and TRBJ1-5, with a possible D match to TRBD1 (5 bases). Germline CDR1 MNHNS, CDR2 SASEGT. The CDR3 runs 12 residues. V lost 10 bases and J lost 6, with 13 bases in between. The CDR3 region is CATEGVGQPQHF. CDR3 nucleotide sequence: TGTGCCACCGAAGGGGTTGGTCAGCCCCAGCATTTT.

In its sample, this clonotype was seen a few times. The gene calls are TRBV4-1 and TRBJ2-7; D tentatively reads TRBD1 or TRBD2 (5 bases each). V gave up 5 bases and J gave up 3 bases, with 11 bases separating them. Germline loops: CDR1 MGHRA, CDR2 YSYEKL. This CDR3 region has 13 residues. The chain's CDR3 is CASSWGLDYEQYF. The CDR3, as DNA: TGCGCCAGCAGCTGGGGGTTGGACTACGAGCAGTACTTC.

The table lists this clonotype with a count of one. The J gene is TRBJ2-6, the V gene TRBV20-1, with D tentatively TRBD2 (5 bases). V was shortened by 4 bases and J by 1 base, with 11 bases between the two germline ends. The CDR3 covers 15 residues. Germline assignment: CDR1 DFQATT and CDR2 SNEGSKA (reference sequence). In DNA, the CDR3 is TGCAGTGCTACCGAGGGAAAATCTGGGGCCAACGTCCTGACTTTC. Translated: CSATEGKSGANVLTF.

For this clonotype: A much bigger clone sits one base away, suggesting this may be a read error. V usage is TRBV7-3 and J usage is TRBJ2-1; D perhaps matches TRBD2 (6 bases). The end of the DNA fits TRBJ2-7 better, so the J call may be wrong. The CDR3 sequence is 15 residues long. The germline gives CDR1 SGHTA, CDR2 FQGTGA. The CDR3 is CASSMDYQAYNEQYF. The CDR3 coding sequence is TGTGCCAGCAGCATGGACTACCAGGCCTACAATGAGCAGTACTTC.

This clonotype appeared a few times. The genes are TRBV6-6 and TRBJ2-2; D could derive from TRBD1 or TRBD2 (5 bases each). Germline V gene sequence: CDR1 MNHNY, CDR2 SVGAGI (reference sequence). V was pared by 2 bases and J by 4 bases, with 5 bases between. CDR3 length equals 13 residues. The CDR3 sequence is CASSYGGTGELFF. For the CDR3, the DNA is TGTGCCAGCAGTTACGGGGGCACCGGGGAGCTGTTTTTT.

V gene TRBV20-1 combines with J gene TRBJ1-5; D call uncertain. The V and J ends lost 0 bases and 0 bases respectively, with 15 bases between them. The CDR3 sequence is 17 residues long. Germline CDR1 DFQATT, CDR2 SNEGSKA (reference sequence). DNA for the CDR3: TGCAGTGCTAGAGATGCCGCCGCAGTTTATAGCAATCAGCCCCAGCATTTT. Translated: CSARDAAAVYSNQPQHF.

In this sample, this clonotype turned up once. V and J are TRBV20-1 and TRBJ2-3, with 8 bases that match TRBD1. Germline assignment: CDR1 DFQATT and CDR2 SNEGSKA (reference sequence). The CDR3 runs 12 residues. The CDR3 DNA reads TGCAGCAAGACAGGGGGCACAGATACGCAGTATTTT. Translating gives CSKTGGTDTQYF.

This clonotype was found a few times. An end of the junction does not agree with germline; a read error may underlie this. The V gene is TRBV7-2, the J gene TRBJ1-1; 8 bases fit TRBD1. The CDR3 length is 15 residues. Germline values: CDR1 SGHTA, CDR2 FQGNSA. CDR3 nucleotides: TGTGCCAGCAGGTTAGGTCCGAGACAGGGGACTGAAGCTTTCTTT. Translated: CASRLGPRQGTEAFF.

The chain is built from TRBV7-9 and TRBJ2-1, with D possibly matching TRBD1 (6 bases). The CDR3 extends over 14 amino acids. In germline, CDR1 is SEHNR, CDR2 FQNEAQ (reference sequence). Trimming removed 7 bases from V and 16 bases from J, with 26 bases in between. CDR3 bases: TGTGCCAGCACCCTTAGGTCAGGGGAAAATGAGCGCTTCTTC. Amino acids: CASTLRSGENERFF.

The chain employs TRBV28 and TRBJ2-3, with D hard to call. Germline lookup yields CDR1 MDHEN and CDR2 SYDVKM. With 10 bases removed from V and 0 bases from J, the gap between germline ends came to 14 bases. The CDR3 extends over 14 amino acids. The CDR3, as DNA: TGTGCCACCTTCGAGGAGTCTAGCACAGATACGCAGTATTTT. Its translation: CATFEESSTDTQYF. The whole variable domain, remainder taken from reference TRBV28 and TRBJ2-3, is DVKVTQSSRYLVKRTGEKVFLECVQDMDHENMFWYRQDPGLGLRLIYFSYDVKMKEKGDIPEGYSVSREKKERFSLILESASTNQTSMYLCATFEESSTDTQYFGPGTRLTVL.

Turning to this clonotype: A much larger clonotype is one base distant, so this may be a read error. The chain employs TRBV20-1 and TRBJ2-1; perhaps TRBD2 as D (6 bases). V gave up 6 bases and J gave up 8 bases, with 23 bases separating them. The CDR3 is 15 amino acids. In germline, CDR1 is DFQATT, CDR2 SNEGSKA (reference sequence). The CDR3: CSAPSCGALQDEQFF. Here the CDR3 DNA reads TGCAGTGCCCCCTCTTGCGGGGCACTTCAGGATGAGCAGTTCTTC.

The chain is built from TRBV7-2 and TRBJ2-1; D possibly corresponds to TRBD2 (7 bases). Germline values: CDR1 SGHTA, CDR2 FQGNSA. The V and J ends lost 5 bases and 4 bases respectively, with 15 bases between them. There are 15 residues in the CDR3. The CDR3 sequence is CASSDAGALYNEQFF. CDR3 bases: TGTGCCAGCAGCGATGCGGGGGCCCTTTACAATGAGCAGTTCTTC. The full variable domain, with the rest looked up from reference TRBV7-2 and TRBJ2-1, is GAGVSQSPSNKVTEKGKDVELRCDPISGHTALYWYRQSLGQGLEFLIYFQGNSAPDKSGLPSDRFSAERTGGSVSTLTIQRTQQEDSAVYLCASSDAGALYNEQFFGPGTRLTVL.